The 21 T cell receptor beta chains reported below all come from one sample, sequenced in a study of cytomegalovirus exposure and HLA in healthy donors. The PCR had 60 Vbeta and 13 Jbeta primers. This table comes from immunoSEQ multiplex PCR, and its TCRdb copy is limited to in-frame clones, with some not included. The table includes some 130,000 clones, 81% detected once. Sample: PBMCs. The receptors originated from a man between 18 and 35 years old in good health and CMV-seronegative.

The V and J genes are TRBV9 and TRBJ1-4; TRBD1 matches 9 bases. Germline CDR1 reads SGDLS; CDR2 reads YYNGEE. V dropped 7 bases and J dropped 8; count of bases not matched to a gene: 6. The CDR3 is 13 residues long. CDR3 region: CASGGTGHEKLFF. CDR3 nucleotides: TGTGCCAGCGGGGGGACAGGGCACGAAAAACTGTTTTTT.

V usage is TRBV4-2 and J usage is TRBJ2-1; 7 bases line up with TRBD2. V shed 2 bases, J shed 5 bases, and the junction held 15 bases outside the gene matches. This CDR3 contains 18 residues. The germline CDR1 and CDR2 sequences are LGHNA and YNFKEQ. The CDR3 DNA follows: TGTGCCAGCAGCCAACTGATTCTTGTGGGCGGGGGTGACAATGAGCAGTTCTTC. This translates into CASSQLILVGGGDNEQFF.

This clone was detected only once. The rearrangement joins TRBV7-2 to TRBJ2-3, with D possibly TRBD2 on 5 matching bases. The CDR3 runs 16 residues. CDR1 and CDR2 (germline): SGHTA, FQGNSA. The V end was cut by 4 bases, the J end by 3 bases, with 17 bases between. The CDR3 nucleotides are TGTGCCAGCAGCTACAAGGCCGGGCGCGGGACAGATACGCAGTATTTT. It specifies CASSYKAGRGTDTQYF.

This chain links TRBV28 with TRBJ1-2, with D perhaps matching TRBD1 (5 bases). The V gene's germline CDR1 is MDHEN and CDR2 SYDVKM. The CDR3 length is 13 residues. The V gene lost 10 bases and the J gene lost 5 bases, with 17 bases spanning the gap. CDR3 loop: CAITEGTPYGYTF. The CDR3 DNA reads TGTGCCATCACGGAGGGGACCCCTTATGGCTACACCTTC.

The table lists this clone with a count of one. V usage is TRBV7-2 and J usage is TRBJ1-1; D gene uncertain. The CDR3 sequence is 14 residues long. The V end was cut by 5 bases, the J end by 1 base, with 11 bases between. Germline lookup yields CDR1 SGHTA and CDR2 FQGNSA. CDR3 bases: TGTGCCAGCAGCCTGGGAGTGGGGAACACTGAAGCTTTCTTT. This encodes CASSLGVGNTEAFF.

The genes are TRBV5-1 and TRBJ1-6, with 7 bases identical to TRBD1. CDR3 length: 16 residues. Germline lookup yields CDR1 SGHRS and CDR2 YFSETQ. The V segment lost 1 base and the J segment 6 bases; nucleotides outside the gene matches: 7. CDR3 bases: TGCGCCAGCAGCTTGCAGACAGGGCGGATTAATTCACCCCTCCACTTT. This encodes CASSLQTGRINSPLHF.

This clone was counted only a few times. V usage is TRBV4-3 and J usage is TRBJ1-2, with TRBD1 identical over 9 bases. The germline V gene has CDR1 LGHNA and CDR2 YSLEER. After removal of 0 bases from V and 2 bases from J, the junction contained 10 bases not matched to a gene. This CDR3 spans 18 amino acids. As DNA, the CDR3 is TGCGCCAGCAGCCAAGAGCCCAAGGACAGGGGTAGGAACTATGGCTACACCTTC. Its protein is CASSQEPKDRGRNYGYTF.

V usage is TRBV10-3 and J usage is TRBJ2-2; D is perhaps TRBD2 (5 bases). Germline V lookup: CDR1 ENHRY, CDR2 SYGVKD. Trimming cost V 6 bases and J 5 bases, with 16 bases left between them. This CDR3 is 15 amino acids long. The CDR3 here is CAIREMVRETGELFF. CDR3 bases: TGTGCCATCAGGGAGATGGTGAGGGAAACCGGGGAGCTGTTTTTT.

The chain carries TRBV6-6 and TRBJ1-2, with TRBD1 matching over 8 bases. With 0 bases clipped from V and 4 bases from J, the junction kept 1 base outside the gene matches. This CDR3 has 14 amino acids. CDR1 and CDR2 (germline): MNHNY, SVGAGI (reference sequence). In DNA form, the CDR3 reads TGTGCCAGCAGTTACTCAACAGGGGGCTATGGCTACACCTTC. Residues: CASSYSTGGYGYTF.

The chain links TRBV30 to TRBJ1-3, with D unclear. The CDR3 length is 15 residues. Trimming took off 2 bases at V and 0 bases at J, with 11 bases between the two ends. The germline V gene has CDR1 GTSNPN and CDR2 SVGIG (reference sequence). CDR3 loop: CAWSRGVNSGNTIYF. In DNA, the CDR3 is TGTGCCTGGAGTCGCGGGGTCAACTCTGGAAACACCATATATTTT.

The chain is built from TRBV5-1 and TRBJ2-1; 8 bases are a match to TRBD2. Germline CDR1 reads SGHRS; CDR2 reads YFSETQ. With V trimmed by 4 bases and J by 0 bases, 6 bases remained unmatched. There are 16 residues in the CDR3. In nucleotides, the CDR3 is TGCGCCAGCAGCGTCTACGGGGGGGTCTCCTACAATGAGCAGTTCTTC. Amino acids: CASSVYGGVSYNEQFF.

The V call is TRBV6-5, the J call TRBJ2-5; the D gene is possibly TRBD1 (6 bases). CDR1 MNHEY and CDR2 SVGAGI come from the germline V gene. V lost 7 bases and J lost 5, with 8 bases in between. The CDR3 is 11 residues long. The CDR3 is CASMRGETQYF. The CDR3 nucleotides read TGTGCCAGCATGAGGGGGGAGACCCAGTACTTC.

V usage is TRBV27 and J usage is TRBJ1-2; tentatively, D is TRBD1 (6 bases). Deletions cut 5 bases from V and 3 bases from J, with 19 bases between. CDR3 size: 16 residues. The germline CDR1 and CDR2 sequences are MNHEY and SMNVEV (reference sequence). The CDR3 DNA follows: TGTGCCAGCAGTCTCTCGGGGCGGGGGACATACTATGGCTACACCTTC. Amino acids: CASSLSGRGTYYGYTF.

This rearrangement joins TRBV6-5 to TRBJ1-1; possibly TRBD1 for D (5 bases). CDR1 and CDR2 (germline): MNHEY, SVGAGI. There are 14 residues in the CDR3. Trimming cost V 2 bases and J 1 base, with 8 bases left between them. The CDR3 nucleotides read TGTGCCAGCAGTTACAGTCAGGGGAACACTGAAGCTTTCTTT. This gives the protein CASSYSQGNTEAFF.

This chain uses TRBV11-3 with TRBJ2-6; tentative D call: TRBD1 (5 bases). Germline V gene lookup returns CDR1 SGHNT and CDR2 YENEEA. V lost 2 bases, J lost 0 bases, and 11 bases lay in between. The CDR3 length is 17 residues. This CDR3 is CASSLSTASSGANVLTF. Here the CDR3 DNA reads TGTGCCAGCAGCTTATCGACAGCGAGCTCTGGGGCCAACGTCCTGACTTTC.

The genes are TRBV7-2 and TRBJ2-3; D possibly corresponds to TRBD2 (6 bases). Germline-derived CDR1 and CDR2 are SGHTA and FQGNSA. Trimming stripped 5 bases from V and 3 bases from J, with 12 bases between. The length of the CDR3 is 14 residues. The CDR3 bases are TGTGCCAGCAGCCCACCGGGACTTACAGATACGCAGTATTTT. This translates into CASSPPGLTDTQYF. Full variable domain (rest looked up from reference TRBV7-2 and TRBJ2-3): GAGVSQSPSNKVTEKGKDVELRCDPISGHTALYWYRQSLGQGLEFLIYFQGNSAPDKSGLPSDRFSAERTGGSVSTLTIQRTQQEDSAVYLCASSPPGLTDTQYFGPGTRLTVL.

This clone was observed a single time. This chain uses TRBV27 with TRBJ1-1, with TRBD1 matching over 7 bases. CDR1 and CDR2 from the germline V gene are MNHEY and SMNVEV (reference sequence). The CDR3 is 14 residues long. Trimming took 6 bases from V and 2 from J; bases not matched to a gene: 6. CDR3 in DNA: TGTGCCAGCAGCGAACGGACAGGAAACACTGAAGCTTTCTTT. As protein: CASSERTGNTEAFF.

The V call is TRBV7-9, the J call TRBJ1-3, with D possibly TRBD1 on 5 matching bases. The CDR3 consists of 15 residues. Germline V gene sequence: CDR1 SEHNR, CDR2 FQNEAQ (reference sequence). Trimming took 3 bases from V and 0 from J, leaving 9 bases between them. The CDR3 bases are TGTGCCAGCAGCTTGTACAGGAGCTCTGGAAACACCATATATTTT. It is translated as CASSLYRSSGNTIYF. Filled out from reference TRBV7-9 and TRBJ1-3, the complete variable domain reads DTGVSQNPRHKITKRGQNVTFRCDPISEHNRLYWYRQTLGQGPEFLTYFQNEAQLEKSRLLSDRFSAERPKGSFSTLEIQRTEQGDSAMYLCASSLYRSSGNTIYFGEGSWLTVV.

The rearrangement uses TRBV25-1 and TRBJ1-6; D remains unclear. The ends were cut back, 5 bases at V and 10 bases at J, with 15 bases in the middle. Germline V lookup: CDR1 MGHDK, CDR2 SYGVNS. The length of the CDR3 is 14 residues. CDR3 sequence: CASSLTSVGSPLHF. CDR3 coding DNA: TGTGCCAGCAGTTTAACTTCGGTGGGCTCACCCCTCCACTTT.

The rearrangement joins TRBV27 to TRBJ1-3; D gene unclear. V was cut by 5 bases and J by 2 bases, with 13 bases left in between. This CDR3 spans 15 amino acids. The germline CDR1 and CDR2 sequences are MNHEY and SMNVEV (reference sequence). Here the CDR3 reads CASSPRVDPGNTIYF. Written as DNA, the CDR3 is TGTGCCAGCAGTCCCCGGGTAGATCCTGGAAACACCATATATTTT.

To note about this clone: Within the sample, other DNA sequences also encode this same CDR3. DNA for the CDR3: TGTGCCTGGAGCGCCGGGACAGACTATGGCTACACCTTC. Protein product: CAWSAGTDYGYTF. This sequence joins TRBV30 and TRBJ1-2; 7 bases agree with TRBD1. Per the germline V gene, CDR1 is GTSNPN and CDR2 is SVGIG (reference sequence). This CDR3 is built from 13 residues. V trimming: 3 bases; J trimming: 3 bases; junction bases outside the gene matches: 4.